The sequence of this T cell receptor (beta chain) was determined in a study of T-cell reconstitution after alpha-beta-depleted transplantation in children (dated by TCRdb to the mid-2010s). The study in broad terms: T-cell immune reconstitution after TCRalphabeta/CD19-depleted allogeneic hematopoietic cell transplantation in children was quantitatively tracked in the study by means of TCR repertoire profiling.

The protocol used for the library was PCR. Sequencing took place on an Illumina HiSeq 2500. TCR libraries were prepared with molecular barcoding, using unique molecular identifiers to normalize TCRbeta repertoire quantification. The public reads were run again by TCRdb, first through fastp at Q25 and then through MiXCR, and only productive beta chains were kept. Entries that share a CDR3 protein sequence are merged under the most common genes and DNA. The sample table records approximately 490,000 distinct CDR3 sequences; around 12% of these occur just once. The top ten clones comprise more than 5.5% of the sample. V is pruned by 2 bases and J by 3 bases, leaving 2 bases of the junction without a gene match. The germline V gene supplies CDR1 KGHSH and CDR2 LQKENI. There are 15 amino acids in the CDR3, from cysteine to phenylalanine inclusive. Just the 45-base CDR3 DNA is kept, in frame starting at base 1.

As regards this clonotype: It lacks a known antigen. One base away there is no much larger clone; base qualities are not given.

The input for sequencing was PBMCs from the stem cell graft donor, taken from the stem cell graft. Recombination linked TRBV18 to TRBJ2-1, with TRBD1 identical over 9 junction bases. The TCR was taken from a human donor who donated a stem cell graft to a child with combined immunodeficiency. The nucleotides read TGTGCCAGCTCACCAACGGGACAGGGCTACAATGAGCAGTTCTTC. Translated, this gives CASSPTGQGYNEQFF. With the portions outside the CDR3 filled from the reference TRBV18 and TRBJ2-1 genes, the complete variable region becomes NAGVMQNPRHLVRRRGQEARLRCSPMKGHSHVYWYRQLPEEGLKFMVYLQKENIIDESGMPKERFSAEFPKEGPSILRIQQVVRGDSAAYFCASSPTGQGYNEQFFGPGTRLTVL.